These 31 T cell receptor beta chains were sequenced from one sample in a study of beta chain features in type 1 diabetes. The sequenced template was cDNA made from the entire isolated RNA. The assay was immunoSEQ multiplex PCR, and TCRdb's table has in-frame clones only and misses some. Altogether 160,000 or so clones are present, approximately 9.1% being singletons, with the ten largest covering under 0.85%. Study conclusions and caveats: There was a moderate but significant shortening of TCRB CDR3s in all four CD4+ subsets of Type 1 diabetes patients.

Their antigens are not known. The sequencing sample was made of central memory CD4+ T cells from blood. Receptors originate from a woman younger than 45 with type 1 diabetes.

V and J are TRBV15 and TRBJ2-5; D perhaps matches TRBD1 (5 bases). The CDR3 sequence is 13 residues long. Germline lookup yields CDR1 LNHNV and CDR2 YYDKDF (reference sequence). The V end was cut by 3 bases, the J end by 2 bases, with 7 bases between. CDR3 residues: CATSRTAQETQYF. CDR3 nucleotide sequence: TGTGCCACCAGCAGGACAGCTCAAGAGACCCAGTACTTC.

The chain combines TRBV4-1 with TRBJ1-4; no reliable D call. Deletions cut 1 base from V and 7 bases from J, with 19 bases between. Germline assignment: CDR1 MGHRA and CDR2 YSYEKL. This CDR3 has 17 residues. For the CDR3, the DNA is TGCGCCAGCAGCCAAGTCCGATCGTCCTACCGAGGTGAAAAACTGTTTTTT. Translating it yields CASSQVRSSYRGEKLFF.

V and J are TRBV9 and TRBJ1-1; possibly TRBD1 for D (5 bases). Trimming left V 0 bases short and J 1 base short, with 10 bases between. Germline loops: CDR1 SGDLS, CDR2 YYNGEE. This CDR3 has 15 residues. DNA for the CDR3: TGTGCCAGCAGCGTAGCAGTTACAGGGAACACTGAAGCTTTCTTT. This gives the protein CASSVAVTGNTEAFF.

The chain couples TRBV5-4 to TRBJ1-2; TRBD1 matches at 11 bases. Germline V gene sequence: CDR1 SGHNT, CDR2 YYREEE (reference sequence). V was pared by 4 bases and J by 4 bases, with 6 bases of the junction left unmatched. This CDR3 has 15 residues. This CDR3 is CASSGSGTGGYGYTF. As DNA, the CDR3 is TGTGCCAGCAGCGGATCCGGGACAGGGGGCTATGGCTACACCTTC.

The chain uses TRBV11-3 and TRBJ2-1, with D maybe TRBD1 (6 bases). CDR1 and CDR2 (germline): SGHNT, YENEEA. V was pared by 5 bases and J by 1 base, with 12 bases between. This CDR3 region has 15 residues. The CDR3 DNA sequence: TGTGCCAGCAGCCCTCAGACAGGTTCCTACAATGAGCAGTTCTTC. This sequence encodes CASSPQTGSYNEQFF.

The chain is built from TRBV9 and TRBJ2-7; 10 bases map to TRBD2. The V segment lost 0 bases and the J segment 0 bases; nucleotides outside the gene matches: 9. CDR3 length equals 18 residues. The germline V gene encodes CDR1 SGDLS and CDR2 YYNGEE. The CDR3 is CASSVGKEGLANSYEQYF. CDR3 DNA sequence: TGTGCCAGCAGCGTAGGGAAGGAGGGACTAGCGAACTCCTACGAGCAGTACTTC.

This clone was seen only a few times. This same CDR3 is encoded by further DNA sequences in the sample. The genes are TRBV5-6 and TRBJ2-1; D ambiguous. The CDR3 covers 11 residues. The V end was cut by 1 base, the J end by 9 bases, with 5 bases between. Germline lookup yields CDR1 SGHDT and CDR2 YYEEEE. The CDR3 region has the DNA TGTGCCAGCAGCTTGAGAGTTGAGCAGTTCTTC. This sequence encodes CASSLRVEQFF.

CDR3 loop: CASGPDRDGGELFF. Written as DNA, the CDR3 is TGTGCCAGCGGACCCGACAGGGATGGCGGGGAGCTGTTTTTT. The chain combines TRBV27 with TRBJ2-2; 7 positions agree with TRBD1. This CDR3 is built from 14 residues. V lost 8 bases and J lost 7; bases outside the gene matches: 10. The germline gives CDR1 MNHEY, CDR2 SMNVEV (reference sequence).

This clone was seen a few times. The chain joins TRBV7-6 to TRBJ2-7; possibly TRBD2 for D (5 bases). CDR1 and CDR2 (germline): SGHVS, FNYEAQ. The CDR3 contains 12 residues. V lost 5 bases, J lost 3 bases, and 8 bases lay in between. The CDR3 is CASSPGGYEQYF. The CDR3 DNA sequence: TGTGCCAGCAGCCCCGGAGGCTACGAGCAGTACTTC.

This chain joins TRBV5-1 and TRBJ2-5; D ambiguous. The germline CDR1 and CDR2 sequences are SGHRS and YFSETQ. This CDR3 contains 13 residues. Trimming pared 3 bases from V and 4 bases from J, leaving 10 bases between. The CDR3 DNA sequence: TGCGCCAGCAGCTCTCGAGTCGGAGAGACCCAGTACTTC. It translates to CASSSRVGETQYF.

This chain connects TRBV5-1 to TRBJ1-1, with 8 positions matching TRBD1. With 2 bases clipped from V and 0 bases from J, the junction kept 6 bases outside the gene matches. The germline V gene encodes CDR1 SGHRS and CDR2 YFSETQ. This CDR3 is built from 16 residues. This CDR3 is CASSFRTGPMNTEAFF. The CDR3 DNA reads TGCGCCAGCAGCTTCCGGACAGGGCCCATGAACACTGAAGCTTTCTTT.

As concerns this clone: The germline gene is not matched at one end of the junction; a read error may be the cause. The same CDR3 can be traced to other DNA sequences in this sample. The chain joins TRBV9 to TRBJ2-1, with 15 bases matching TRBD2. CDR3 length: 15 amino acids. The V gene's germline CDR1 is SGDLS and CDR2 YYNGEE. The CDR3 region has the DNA TGCGCCAGCAGCGTAGGACTAGCGGGAGGGCAAGGGCAGTTCTTC. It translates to CASSVGLAGGQGQFF.

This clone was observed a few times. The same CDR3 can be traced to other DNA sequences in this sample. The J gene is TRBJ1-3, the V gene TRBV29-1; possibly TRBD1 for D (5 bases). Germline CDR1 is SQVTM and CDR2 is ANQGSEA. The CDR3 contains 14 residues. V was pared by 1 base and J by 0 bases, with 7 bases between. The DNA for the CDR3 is TGCAGCGTTGAAGCAGGGTTCTCTGGAAACACCATATATTTT. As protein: CSVEAGFSGNTIYF.

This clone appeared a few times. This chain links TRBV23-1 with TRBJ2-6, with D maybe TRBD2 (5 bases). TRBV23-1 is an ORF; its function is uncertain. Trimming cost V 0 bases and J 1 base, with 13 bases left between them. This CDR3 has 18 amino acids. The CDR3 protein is CASSQSFEGKSGANVLTF. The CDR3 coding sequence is TGCGCCAGCAGTCAATCATTCGAGGGTAAATCTGGGGCCAACGTCCTGACTTTC.

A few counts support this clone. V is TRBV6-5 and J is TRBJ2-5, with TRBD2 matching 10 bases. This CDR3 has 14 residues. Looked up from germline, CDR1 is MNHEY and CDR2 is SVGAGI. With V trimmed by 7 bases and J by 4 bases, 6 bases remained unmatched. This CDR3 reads CASTDLAGVETQYF. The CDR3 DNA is TGTGCCAGCACCGACCTAGCGGGAGTAGAGACCCAGTACTTC.

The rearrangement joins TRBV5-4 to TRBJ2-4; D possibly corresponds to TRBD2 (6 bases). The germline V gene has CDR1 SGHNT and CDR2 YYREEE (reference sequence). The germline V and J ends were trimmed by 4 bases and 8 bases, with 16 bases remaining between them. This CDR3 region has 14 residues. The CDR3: CASSTPAGGDIQYF. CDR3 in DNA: TGTGCCAGCAGCACCCCGGCTGGCGGGGACATTCAGTACTTC.

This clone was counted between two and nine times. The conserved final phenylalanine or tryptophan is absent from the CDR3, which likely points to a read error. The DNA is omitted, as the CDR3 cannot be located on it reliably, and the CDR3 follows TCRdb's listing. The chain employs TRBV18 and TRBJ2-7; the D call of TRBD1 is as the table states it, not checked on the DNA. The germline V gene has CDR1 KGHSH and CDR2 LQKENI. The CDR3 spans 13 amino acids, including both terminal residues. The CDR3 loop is CASSPPGQGEMKY.

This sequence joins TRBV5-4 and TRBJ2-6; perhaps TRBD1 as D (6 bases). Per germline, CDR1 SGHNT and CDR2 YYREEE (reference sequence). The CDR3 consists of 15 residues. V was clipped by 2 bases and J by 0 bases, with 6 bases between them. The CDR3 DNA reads TGTGCCAGCAGCTTAGGGGGCTCTGGGGCCAACGTCCTGACTTTC. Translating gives CASSLGGSGANVLTF.

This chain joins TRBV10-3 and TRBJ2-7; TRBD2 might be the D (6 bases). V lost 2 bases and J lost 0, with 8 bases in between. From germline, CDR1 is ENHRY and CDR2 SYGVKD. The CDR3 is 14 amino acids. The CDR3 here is CAISEASDSYEQYF. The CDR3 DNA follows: TGTGCCATCAGTGAGGCTAGCGACTCCTACGAGCAGTACTTC.

This CDR3 is CASSLWEGETQYF. In DNA, the CDR3 is TGCGCCAGCAGCTTGTGGGAGGGAGAGACCCAGTACTTC. The chain joins TRBV5-1 to TRBJ2-5; 7 bases line up with TRBD2. V dropped 1 base and J dropped 4; count of bases not matched to a gene: 1. CDR3 size: 13 residues. Per the germline V gene, CDR1 is SGHRS and CDR2 is YFSETQ.

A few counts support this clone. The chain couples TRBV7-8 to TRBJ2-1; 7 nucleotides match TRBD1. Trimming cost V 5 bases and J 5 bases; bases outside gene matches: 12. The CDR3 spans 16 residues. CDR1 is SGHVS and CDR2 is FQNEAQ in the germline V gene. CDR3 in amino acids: CASSPDTDRVNNEQFF. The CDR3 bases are TGTGCCAGCAGCCCAGACACTGACAGGGTCAACAATGAGCAGTTCTTC.

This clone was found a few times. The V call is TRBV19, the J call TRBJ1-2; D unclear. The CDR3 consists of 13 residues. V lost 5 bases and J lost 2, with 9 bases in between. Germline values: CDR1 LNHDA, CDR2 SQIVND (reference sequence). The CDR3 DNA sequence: TGTGCCAGTAGTTCGACACAGAACTATGGCTACACCTTC. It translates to CASSSTQNYGYTF. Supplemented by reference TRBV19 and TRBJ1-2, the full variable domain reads DGGITQSPKYLFRKEGQNVTLSCEQNLNHDAMYWYRQDPGQGLRLIYYSQIVNDFQKGDIAEGYSVSREKKESFPLTVTSAQKNPTAFYLCASSSTQNYGYTFGSGTRLTVV.

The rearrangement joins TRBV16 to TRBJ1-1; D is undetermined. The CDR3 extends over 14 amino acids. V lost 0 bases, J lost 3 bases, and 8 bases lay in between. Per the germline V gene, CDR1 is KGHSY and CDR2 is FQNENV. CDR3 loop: CASSQSPGDTEAFF. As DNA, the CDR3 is TGTGCCAGCAGCCAATCCCCCGGGGACACTGAAGCTTTCTTT.

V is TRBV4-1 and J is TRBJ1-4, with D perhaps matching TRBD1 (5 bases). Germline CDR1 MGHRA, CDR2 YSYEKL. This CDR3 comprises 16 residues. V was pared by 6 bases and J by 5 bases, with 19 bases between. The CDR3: CASRGSGHNGNEKLFF. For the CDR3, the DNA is TGCGCCAGCAGGGGCTCCGGACACAACGGGAATGAAAAACTGTTTTTT.

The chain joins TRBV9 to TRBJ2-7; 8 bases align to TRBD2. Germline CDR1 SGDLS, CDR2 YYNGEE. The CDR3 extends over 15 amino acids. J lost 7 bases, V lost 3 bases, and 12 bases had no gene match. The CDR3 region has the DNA TGTGCCAGCAGCGCTCGACTAGCGCCCAGAGGGGAGCAGTACTTC. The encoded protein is CASSARLAPRGEQYF.

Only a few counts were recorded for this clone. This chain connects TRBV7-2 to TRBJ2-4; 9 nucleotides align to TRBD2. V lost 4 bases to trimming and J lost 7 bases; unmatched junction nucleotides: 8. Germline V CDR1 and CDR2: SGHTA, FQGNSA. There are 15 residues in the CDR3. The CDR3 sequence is CASSSRTSALNIQYF. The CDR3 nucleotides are TGTGCCAGCAGCTCTAGGACTAGCGCCTTGAACATTCAGTACTTC.

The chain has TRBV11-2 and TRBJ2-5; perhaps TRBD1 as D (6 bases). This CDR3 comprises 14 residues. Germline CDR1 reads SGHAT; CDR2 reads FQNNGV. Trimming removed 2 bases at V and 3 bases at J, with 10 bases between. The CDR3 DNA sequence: TGTGCCAGCAGCTTATCGTCAGGGGAAGAGACCCAGTACTTC. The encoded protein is CASSLSSGEETQYF.

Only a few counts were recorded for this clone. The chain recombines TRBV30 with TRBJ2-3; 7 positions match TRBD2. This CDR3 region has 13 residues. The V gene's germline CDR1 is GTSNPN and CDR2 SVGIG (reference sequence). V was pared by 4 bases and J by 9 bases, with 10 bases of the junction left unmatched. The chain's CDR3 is CAWNIRRERTQYF. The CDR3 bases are TGTGCCTGGAATATAAGGCGGGAGAGGACGCAGTATTTT.

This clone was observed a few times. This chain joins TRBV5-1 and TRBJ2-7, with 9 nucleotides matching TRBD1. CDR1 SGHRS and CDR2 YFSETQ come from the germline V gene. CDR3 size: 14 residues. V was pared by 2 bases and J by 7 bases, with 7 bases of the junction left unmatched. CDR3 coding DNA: TGCGCCAGCAGCTTTCCGGGACAGGGTTGGGAGCAGTACTTC. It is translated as CASSFPGQGWEQYF. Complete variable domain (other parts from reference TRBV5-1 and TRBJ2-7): KAGVTQTPRYLIKTRGQQVTLSCSPISGHRSVSWYQQTPGQGLQFLFEYFSETQRNKGNFPGRFSGRQFSNSRSEMNVSTLELGDSALYLCASSFPGQGWEQYFGPGTRLTVT.

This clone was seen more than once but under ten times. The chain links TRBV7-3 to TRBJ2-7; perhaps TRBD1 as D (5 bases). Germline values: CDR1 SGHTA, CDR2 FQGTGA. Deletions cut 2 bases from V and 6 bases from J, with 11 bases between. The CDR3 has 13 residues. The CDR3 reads CASSLVGRGEQYF. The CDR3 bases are TGTGCCAGCAGCTTAGTGGGTAGGGGCGAGCAGTACTTC.

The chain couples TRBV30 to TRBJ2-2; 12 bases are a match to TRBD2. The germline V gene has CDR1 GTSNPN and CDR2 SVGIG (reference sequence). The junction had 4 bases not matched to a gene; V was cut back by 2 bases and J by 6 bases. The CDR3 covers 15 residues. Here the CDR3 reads CAWSRLAGDAGELFF. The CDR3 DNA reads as TGTGCCTGGAGTAGACTAGCGGGAGATGCCGGGGAGCTGTTTTTT.